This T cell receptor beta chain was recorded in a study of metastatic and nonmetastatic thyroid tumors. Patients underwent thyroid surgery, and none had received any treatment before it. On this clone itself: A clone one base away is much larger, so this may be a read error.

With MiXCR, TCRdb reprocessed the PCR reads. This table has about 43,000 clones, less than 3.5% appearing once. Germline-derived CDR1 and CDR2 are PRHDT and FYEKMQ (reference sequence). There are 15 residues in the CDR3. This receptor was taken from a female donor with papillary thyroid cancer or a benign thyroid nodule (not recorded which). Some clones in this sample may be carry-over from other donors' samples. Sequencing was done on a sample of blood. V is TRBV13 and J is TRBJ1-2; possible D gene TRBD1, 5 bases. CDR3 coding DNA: TGTGCCTGCAGCTTAGGCCGTGGAGGGGAGGATGGCTACACCTTC. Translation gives CACSLGRGGEDGYTF.